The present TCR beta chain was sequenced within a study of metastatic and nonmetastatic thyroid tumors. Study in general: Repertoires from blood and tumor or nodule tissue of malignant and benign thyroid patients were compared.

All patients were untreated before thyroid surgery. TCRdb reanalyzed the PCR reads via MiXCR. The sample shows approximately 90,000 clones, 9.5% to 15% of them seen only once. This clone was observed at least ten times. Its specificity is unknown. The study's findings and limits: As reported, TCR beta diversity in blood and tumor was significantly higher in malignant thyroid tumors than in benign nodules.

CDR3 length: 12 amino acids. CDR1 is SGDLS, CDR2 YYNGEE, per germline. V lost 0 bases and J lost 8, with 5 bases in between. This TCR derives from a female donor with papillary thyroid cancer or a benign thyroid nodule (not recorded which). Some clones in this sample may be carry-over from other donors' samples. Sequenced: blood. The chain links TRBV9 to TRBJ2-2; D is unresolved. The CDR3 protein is CASSVAAGELFF. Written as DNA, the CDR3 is TGTGCCAGCAGCGTAGCAGCGGGGGAGCTGTTTTTT.